Listed below are T cell receptor beta chains from one sample, sequenced in a study of blood T cell repertoires in COVID-19. The repertoire was sequenced with immunoSEQ multiplex PCR; TCRdb's copy has only in-frame clones and lacks some. The sample consists of hundreds of thousands of clones, about 90% of them appearing once. The source material was PBMCs or T cells enriched from blood (not recorded which). The receptors originated from a woman aged 25 to 45 who had recovered from COVID-19. Both conserved end residues are part of each CDR3. D genes are given only for firm matches. Clone size, where shown, is once, few, many, or a class for clones that have expanded.

J gene | D gene | clone size | V gene | CDR3 protein | CDR3 DNA
TRBJ2-1 | NA | NA | TRBV10-1 | CASSERLGGNEQFF | TGCGCCAGCAGTGAGCGGCTAGGTGGGAATGAGCAGTTCTTC
TRBJ2-2 | NA | NA | TRBV19 | CASRDSITGELFF | TGTGCCAGTAGGGACAGTATTACCGGGGAGCTGTTTTTT
TRBJ1-4 | NA | NA | TRBV5-4 | CASSSDSATNEKLFF | TGTGCCAGCAGCTCTGACTCAGCAACTAATGAAAAACTGTTTTTT
TRBJ1-6 | NA | few | TRBV3-1/TRBV3-2 | CASSHRAYNSPLHF | TGTGCCAGCAGCCACAGAGCGTATAATTCACCCCTCCACTTT
TRBJ2-7 | TRBD1 | NA | TRBV18 | CASSPRQGREGEQYF | TGTGCCAGCTCACCACGACAGGGGCGTGAGGGCGAGCAGTACTTC
TRBJ2-7 | TRBD1 | NA | TRBV6-5 | CASVTGLSYEQYF | TGTGCCAGCGTGACAGGGCTCTCCTACGAGCAGTACTTC
TRBJ2-2 | NA | NA | TRBV5-6 | CASSFEEIPNTGELFF | TGTGCCAGCAGCTTCGAGGAGATCCCGAACACCGGGGAGCTGTTTTTT
TRBJ1-4 | TRBD1 | once | TRBV19 | CASSRTGTPATNEKLFF | TGTGCCAGTAGTAGGACAGGCACACCGGCAACTAATGAAAAACTGTTTTTT
TRBJ2-1 | TRBD1 | NA | TRBV28 | CASVGQAYNEQFF | TGTGCCAGCGTGGGACAGGCCTACAATGAGCAGTTCTTC
TRBJ1-5 | TRBD1 | few | TRBV7-6 | CASSDRQGPNQPQHF | TGTGCCAGCAGCGACCGACAGGGGCCCAATCAGCCCCAGCATTTT
TRBJ1-1 | NA | NA | TRBV3-1/TRBV3-2 | CASSQASTEAFF | TGTGCCAGCAGCCAAGCCTCCACTGAAGCTTTCTTT
TRBJ1-6 | NA | NA | TRBV6-5 | CASSLDTGTPLHF | TGTGCCAGCAGCCTCGACACCGGCACACCCCTCCACTTT
TRBJ1-2 | NA | NA | TRBV5-4 | CASSLPTAGWGGYTF | TGTGCCAGCAGCCTCCCGACGGCAGGGTGGGGCGGCTACACCTTC
TRBJ1-5 | NA | NA | TRBV4-3 | CASSQESKPQHF | TGCGCCAGCAGCCAAGAATCCAAGCCCCAGCATTTT
TRBJ2-1 | TRBD2 | NA | TRBV2 | CASRGTSGGYNEQFF | TGTGCCAGCAGGGGGACTAGCGGGGGTTACAATGAGCAGTTCTTC
TRBJ1-1 | NA | NA | TRBV5-1 | CASSLGTEIRTEAFF | TGCGCCAGCAGCTTGGGGACAGAGATCAGGACTGAAGCTTTCTTT
TRBJ2-7 | TRBD1 | NA | TRBV19 | CASSPHQGTGLPEQYF | TGTGCCAGTAGTCCACATCAGGGGACAGGTCTTCCCGAGCAGTACTTC
TRBJ1-2 | NA | NA | TRBV4-1 | CASSLSIRDENLGGYTF | TGCGCCAGCAGCCTATCCATCAGGGATGAGAATTTGGGTGGCTACACCTTC
TRBJ2-1 | TRBD2 | NA | TRBV7-9 | CASSLVAGVPNEQFF | TGTGCCAGCAGCTTAGTAGCGGGGGTCCCCAATGAGCAGTTCTTC
TRBJ1-1 | TRBD1 | once | TRBV2 | CASIGQGDTEAFF | TGTGCCAGCATAGGACAGGGGGACACTGAAGCTTTCTTT
TRBJ1-1 | NA | NA | TRBV30 | CAWSRDMNTEAFF | TGTGCCTGGAGCAGGGATATGAACACTGAAGCTTTCTTT
TRBJ1-1 | NA | NA | TRBV5-4 | CASSSRGEMNTEAFF | TGTGCCAGCAGCTCCCGGGGAGAGATGAACACTGAAGCTTTCTTT
TRBJ1-1 | NA | once | TRBV2 | CASSVIDIANTEAFF | TGTGCCAGCAGTGTAATAGACATCGCGAACACTGAAGCTTTCTTT
TRBJ2-3 | TRBD1 | NA | TRBV11-2 | CASSLVGTASTDTQYF | TGTGCCAGCAGCTTAGTTGGGACAGCTAGCACAGATACGCAGTATTTT
TRBJ1-4 | NA | NA | TRBV3-1/TRBV3-2 | CASSSTPYKLFF | TGTGCCAGCAGCTCTACCCCCTACAAACTGTTTTTT
TRBJ2-3 | TRBD2 | NA | TRBV19 | CASSTPSGGATDTQYF | TGTGCCAGTAGTACACCTAGCGGGGGGGCCACAGATACGCAGTATTTT
TRBJ1-1 | TRBD1 | NA | TRBV11-2 | CASSKRFGTGHNTEAFF | TGTGCCAGCAGCAAAAGATTCGGGACAGGGCATAACACTGAAGCTTTCTTT
TRBJ1-1 | TRBD1 | NA | TRBV11-1 | CASSQDRGDEAFF | TGTGCCAGCAGCCAAGACAGGGGAGATGAAGCTTTCTTT
TRBJ2-1 | TRBD2 | NA | TRBV28 | CASSSRRTSGGNEQFF | TGTGCCAGCAGTTCGAGGAGGACTAGCGGGGGGAATGAGCAGTTCTTC
TRBJ1-2 | NA | NA | TRBV5-1 | CASSLSGRRSDDGYTF | TGCGCCAGCAGCTTGTCCGGGAGACGGAGCGATGATGGCTACACCTTC